This passage covers 14 T cell receptor beta chains from one sample sequenced in a study of pediatric ulcerative colitis (dated by TCRdb to the late 2010s). During colonoscopy, one to two rectal pinch biopsies were obtained for research purposes. The library was prepared using the immunoSEQ multiplex PCR assay. The table comes from immuneACCESS by way of TCRdb, which keeps in-frame sequences with V and J called. Part of the clones is missing from these tables; in studies checked, under half for an unresolved V gene and the rest for unknown reasons. The sample table records 30,000 to 35,000 clones; 81% of these occur just once. The biggest ten clones account for 1.1% of the sample. Sequenced input: gut tissue. The source is a boy between 10 and 17 years old with mild ulcerative colitis.

The genes are TRBV6-1 and TRBJ1-5; the D is unclear. CDR1 and CDR2 from the germline V gene are MNHNS and SASEGT. The CDR3 is 16 amino acids. Trimming left V 2 bases short and J 0 bases short, with 11 bases between. The DNA for the CDR3 is TGTGCCAGCAGTGAATTCGGGGTTTCTAGCAATCAGCCCCAGCATTTT. It specifies CASSEFGVSSNQPQHF.

This chain joins TRBV7-9 and TRBJ1-2, with 7 bases lining up with TRBD1. Germline V CDR1 and CDR2: SEHNR, FQNEAQ (reference sequence). This CDR3 region has 14 residues. The V and J ends lost 5 bases and 5 bases, in that order; junction bases with no gene match: 8. This CDR3 is CASSPIGTAYGYTF. The DNA for the CDR3 is TGTGCCAGCAGCCCAATAGGGACAGCTTATGGCTACACCTTC.

This chain joins TRBV5-1 and TRBJ2-5; 7 nucleotides align to TRBD1. Trimming removed 1 base from V and 3 bases from J; junction bases left unmatched: 6. The germline V gene has CDR1 SGHRS and CDR2 YFSETQ. This CDR3 is 15 amino acids long. In DNA form, the CDR3 reads TGCGCCAGCAGCTTGAGGGTCGGACAGGAAGAGACCCAGTACTTC. This codes for CASSLRVGQEETQYF.

The chain joins TRBV7-8 to TRBJ1-2, with D unclear. Trimming cost V 5 bases and J 8 bases, with 15 bases left between them. Germline assignment: CDR1 SGHVS and CDR2 FQNEAQ. This CDR3 spans 13 amino acids. The CDR3 coding sequence is TGTGCCAGCAGCGGCGTCGAGCTAAGAGGCTACACCTTC. This translates into CASSGVELRGYTF.

This clone has only a few counts. The chain is built from TRBV2 and TRBJ1-5; no definite D call. Deletions cut 8 bases from V and 4 bases from J, with 9 bases between. CDR1 is SNHLY, CDR2 FYNNEI, per germline. The CDR3 is 12 amino acids. The CDR3: CASGLVNQPQHF. The CDR3 DNA sequence: TGTGCCAGCGGACTTGTAAATCAGCCCCAGCATTTT.

V is TRBV29-1 and J is TRBJ1-1; D gene unclear. Germline assignment: CDR1 SQVTM and CDR2 ANQGSEA. This CDR3 is built from 10 residues. Trimming left V 4 bases short and J 8 bases short, with 8 bases between. The DNA for the CDR3 is TGCAGCGTTGCCCACGAGGAAGCTTTCTTT. Translated, it gives CSVAHEEAFF.

The V gene is TRBV2, the J gene TRBJ1-2, with TRBD1 as a possible D gene (5 bases). Germline V CDR1 and CDR2: SNHLY, FYNNEI. The germline V and J ends were trimmed by 8 bases and 3 bases, with 16 bases remaining between them. The CDR3 has 14 amino acids. The chain's CDR3 is CASRVLGRDYGYTF. CDR3 DNA sequence: TGTGCCAGCCGAGTGCTTGGCAGGGACTATGGCTACACCTTC.

V usage is TRBV4-2 and J usage is TRBJ2-7, with D possibly being TRBD2 (6 bases). Trimming stripped 0 bases from V and 3 bases from J, with 9 bases between. The CDR3 has 14 residues. Germline V CDR1 and CDR2: LGHNA, YNFKEQ. As DNA, the CDR3 is TGTGCCAGCAGCCAAGATGGGAGGTACTACGAGCAGTACTTC. Its translation is CASSQDGRYYEQYF.

This clone showed up just once. The chain has TRBV2 and TRBJ2-7, with a possible D match to TRBD1 (6 bases). V lost 10 bases, J lost 3 bases, and 19 bases lay in between. The CDR3 runs to 14 residues. Germline CDR1 is SNHLY and CDR2 is FYNNEI. DNA of the CDR3: TGTGCCACCAGGCCCGGACAGAATCACTACGAGCAGTACTTC. This sequence encodes CATRPGQNHYEQYF. Based on the CDR3 plus reference TRBV2 and TRBJ2-7, the full variable domain is EPEVTQTPSHQVTQMGQEVILRCVPISNHLYFYWYRQILGQKVEFLVSFYNNEISEKSEIFDDQFSVERPDGSNFTLKIRSTKLEDSAMYFCATRPGQNHYEQYFGPGTRLTVT.

The chain joins TRBV11-2 to TRBJ2-5; the D gene is possibly TRBD1 (5 bases). The V gene lost 4 bases and the J gene lost 5 bases, with 11 bases spanning the gap. Germline V gene lookup returns CDR1 SGHAT and CDR2 FQNNGV. This CDR3 region has 13 residues. The CDR3 spells CASSSDSGETQYF. CDR3 sequence (DNA): TGTGCCAGCAGCTCCGACAGTGGGGAGACCCAGTACTTC.

This clone was seen a handful of times. This chain connects TRBV12-5 to TRBJ1-2; D remains ambiguous. Germline-derived CDR1 and CDR2 are LGHNT and FRNRAP. This CDR3 spans 13 amino acids. V lost 0 bases to trimming and J lost 8 bases, with 10 bases between them. DNA of the CDR3: TGTGCTAGTGGTTTGGTACGGAGGTTAGGCTACACCTTC. This sequence encodes CASGLVRRLGYTF.

This clone is a singleton in its sample. The V call is TRBV7-2, the J call TRBJ2-1, with 12 nucleotides matching TRBD2. V was pared by 2 bases and J by 7 bases, with 0 bases of the junction left unmatched. The CDR3 totals 14 residues. Germline CDR1 SGHTA, CDR2 FQGNSA. CDR3: CASSLLAGGNEQFF. The DNA of the CDR3 is TGTGCCAGCAGCTTACTAGCGGGGGGGAATGAGCAGTTCTTC.

The J gene is TRBJ1-2, the V gene TRBV19; a possible D gene is TRBD1 (6 bases). Trimming removed 7 bases at V and 5 bases at J, with 26 bases between. This CDR3 has 17 amino acids. CDR1 and CDR2 (germline): LNHDA, SQIVND (reference sequence). This chain's CDR3 is CASNPRGGEKGVYGYTF. CDR3 DNA sequence: TGTGCCAGTAACCCGAGGGGGGGCGAGAAAGGAGTTTATGGCTACACCTTC.

This clone was observed a few times. The J gene is TRBJ2-1, the V gene TRBV2, with D possibly called TRBD1 or TRBD2 (5 bases each). V lost 6 bases and J lost 10, with 10 bases in between. Germline V gene data show CDR1 as SNHLY and CDR2 as FYNNEI. CDR3 length: 11 residues. The CDR3 is CASRRGEEQFF. The CDR3 coding sequence is TGTGCCAGCAGGAGAGGGGAGGAGCAGTTCTTC.